This record concerns one T cell receptor (beta chain) sequence. CDR3 size: 13 residues. Germline CDR1 DFQATT, CDR2 SNEGSKA (reference sequence). V lost 6 bases and J lost 6, with 16 bases in between. These data belong to a study of molecular identifiers for immune sequencing clone quantification. Using its own MiXCR run on the PCR reads, TCRdb lists one record per CDR3 protein. Found here are approximately 550,000 distinct CDR3 sequences, around 23% of them singletons; the top ten hold under 0.8%. The chain carries TRBV20-1 and TRBJ2-3; a possible D gene is TRBD2 (6 bases). Sequencing input: naive CD8+ T cells from blood, with Jurkat cell RNA spiked in. As for subset: FACS-sorted CD8+CD4-CCR7+CD45RA+ naive T cells. This TCR was sampled from a human donor in good health. Some libraries in this study had Jurkat cell RNA spiked in. CDR3 in amino acids: CSAFTGDDDTQYF. The CDR3, as DNA: TGCAGTGCGTTTACGGGGGACGACGATACGCAGTATTTT.